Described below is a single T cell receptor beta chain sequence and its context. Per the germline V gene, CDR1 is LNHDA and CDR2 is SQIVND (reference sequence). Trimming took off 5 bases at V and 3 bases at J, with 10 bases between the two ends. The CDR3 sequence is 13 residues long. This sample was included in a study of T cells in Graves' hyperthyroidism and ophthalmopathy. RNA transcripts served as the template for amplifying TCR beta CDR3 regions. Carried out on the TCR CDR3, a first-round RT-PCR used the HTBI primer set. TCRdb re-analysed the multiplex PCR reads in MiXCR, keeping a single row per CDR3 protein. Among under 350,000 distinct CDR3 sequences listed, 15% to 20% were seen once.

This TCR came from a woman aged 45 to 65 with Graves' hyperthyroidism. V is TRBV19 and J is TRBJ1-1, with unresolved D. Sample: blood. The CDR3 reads CASSLGVDTEAFF. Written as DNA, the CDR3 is TGTGCCAGTAGTTTGGGAGTGGACACTGAAGCTTTCTTT.